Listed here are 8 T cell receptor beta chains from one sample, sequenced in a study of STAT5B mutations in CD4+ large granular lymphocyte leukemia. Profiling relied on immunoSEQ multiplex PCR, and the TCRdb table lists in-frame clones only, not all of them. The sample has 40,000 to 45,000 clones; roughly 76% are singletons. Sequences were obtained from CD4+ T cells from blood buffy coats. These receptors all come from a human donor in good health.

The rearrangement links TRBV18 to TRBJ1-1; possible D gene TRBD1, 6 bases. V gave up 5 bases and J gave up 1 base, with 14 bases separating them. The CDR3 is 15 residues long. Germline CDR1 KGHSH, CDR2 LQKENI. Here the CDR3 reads CASSAHRAPNTEAFF. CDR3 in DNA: TGTGCCAGCTCAGCGCACAGGGCCCCGAACACTGAAGCTTTCTTT.

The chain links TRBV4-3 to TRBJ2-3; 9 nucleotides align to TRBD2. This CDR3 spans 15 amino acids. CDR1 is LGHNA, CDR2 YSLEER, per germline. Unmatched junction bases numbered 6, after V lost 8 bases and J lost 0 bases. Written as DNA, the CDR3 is TGCGCCAGCCGCCCCACTAGCGGGAGCACAGATACGCAGTATTTT. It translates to CASRPTSGSTDTQYF.

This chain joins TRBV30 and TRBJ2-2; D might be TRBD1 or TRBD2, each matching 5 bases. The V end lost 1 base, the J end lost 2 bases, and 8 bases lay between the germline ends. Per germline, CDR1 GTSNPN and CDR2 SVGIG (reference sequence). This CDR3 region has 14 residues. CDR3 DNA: TGTGCCTGGAGTGGAGGGGTAAACACCGGGGAGCTGTTTTTT. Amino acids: CAWSGGVNTGELFF.

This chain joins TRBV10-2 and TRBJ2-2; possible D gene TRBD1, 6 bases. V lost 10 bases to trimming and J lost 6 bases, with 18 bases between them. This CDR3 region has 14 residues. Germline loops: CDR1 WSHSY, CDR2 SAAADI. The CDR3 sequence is CANRAQDRAGELFF. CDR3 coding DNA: TGCGCCAACAGGGCCCAGGACCGGGCCGGGGAGCTGTTTTTT.

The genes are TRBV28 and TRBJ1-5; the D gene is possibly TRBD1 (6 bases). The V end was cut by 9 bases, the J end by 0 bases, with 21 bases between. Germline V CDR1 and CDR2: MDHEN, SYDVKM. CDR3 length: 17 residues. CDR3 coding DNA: TGTGCCAGTAGCCTCTGGGGGGCTCAAACTAGCAATCAGCCCCAGCATTTT. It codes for CASSLWGAQTSNQPQHF.

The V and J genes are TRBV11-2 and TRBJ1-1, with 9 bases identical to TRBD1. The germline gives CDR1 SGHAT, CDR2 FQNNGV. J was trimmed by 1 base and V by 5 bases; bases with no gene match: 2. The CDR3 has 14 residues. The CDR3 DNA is TGTGCCAGCAGCCCGGGACAGGGGAACACTGAAGCTTTCTTT. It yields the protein CASSPGQGNTEAFF.

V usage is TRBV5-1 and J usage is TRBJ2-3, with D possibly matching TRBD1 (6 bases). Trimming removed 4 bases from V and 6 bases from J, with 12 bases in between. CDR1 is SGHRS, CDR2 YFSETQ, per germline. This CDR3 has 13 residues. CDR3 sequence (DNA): TGCGCCAGCAGCATACAGGGAGTCGATACGCAGTATTTT. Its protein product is CASSIQGVDTQYF.

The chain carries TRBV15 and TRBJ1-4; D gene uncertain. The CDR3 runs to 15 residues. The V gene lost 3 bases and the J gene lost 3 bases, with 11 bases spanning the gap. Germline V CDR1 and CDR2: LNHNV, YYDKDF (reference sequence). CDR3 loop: CATSREGPANEKLFF. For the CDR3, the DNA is TGTGCCACCAGCAGGGAGGGCCCAGCTAATGAAAAACTGTTTTTT.